This TCR beta chain was profiled in a study of blood T cell repertoires in COVID-19. Profiling relied on immunoSEQ multiplex PCR, and the TCRdb table lists in-frame clones only, not all of them. The sample includes 210,000 or so clones, 80% of them seen just once. Trimming shortened V by 5 bases and J by 5 bases, and 6 bases separated the two germline ends. The germline V gene encodes CDR1 MGHDK and CDR2 SYGVNS. The CDR3 is 11 residues long. Participants spanned ages about 18 to 100 years and resided in over 20 US areas. Sample: PBMCs or T cells enriched from blood (not recorded which). The source is a man aged 30 to 45 with acute COVID-19. This chain joins TRBV25-1 and TRBJ2-5, with D unresolved. In nucleotides, the CDR3 is TGTGCCAGCAGTTTGGCCGAGACCCAGTACTTC. Translation: CASSLAETQYF.